One and the same sample provided the 32 T cell receptor beta chains below, sequenced in a study of T cell responses to AZD1222 COVID-19 vaccine. TCRdb's table, derived via immunoSEQ multiplex PCR, lists solely in-frame clones and lacks some. The table has 90,000 to 120,000 clones, approximately 92% seen once. The sample was peripheral blood, taken 28 days after the second AZD1222 dose. These receptor sequences come from an adult who received the AZD1222 COVID-19 vaccine.

The V and J genes are TRBV2 and TRBJ1-4; D gene uncertain. Germline CDR1 SNHLY, CDR2 FYNNEI. The CDR3 spans 13 residues. V lost 2 bases to trimming and J lost 5 bases, with 6 bases between them. This CDR3 is CASSELGNEKLFF. As DNA, the CDR3 is TGTGCCAGCAGTGAACTTGGGAATGAAAAACTGTTTTTT. The whole variable domain, remainder taken from reference TRBV2 and TRBJ1-4, is EPEVTQTPSHQVTQMGQEVILRCVPISNHLYFYWYRQILGQKVEFLVSFYNNEISEKSEIFDDQFSVERPDGSNFTLKIRSTKLEDSAMYFCASSELGNEKLFFGSGTQLSVL.

This chain uses TRBV5-1 with TRBJ1-5, with 7 bases aligning to TRBD1. Germline V gene data show CDR1 as SGHRS and CDR2 as YFSETQ. The CDR3 covers 13 residues. With 4 bases clipped from V and 7 bases from J, the junction kept 5 bases outside the gene matches. The CDR3 here is CASSQGGAQPQHF. CDR3 DNA: TGCGCCAGCAGCCAGGGGGGGGCACAGCCCCAGCATTTT.

A note on this clone: In the same sample, other DNA sequences code for this CDR3. The rearrangement links TRBV5-1 to TRBJ2-2; D might be TRBD1 or TRBD2, each matching 5 bases. This CDR3 has 13 amino acids. Germline V lookup: CDR1 SGHRS, CDR2 YFSETQ. V lost 5 bases and J lost 3, with 8 bases in between. CDR3 loop: CASSRGDTGELFF. The CDR3 coding sequence is TGCGCCAGCAGTAGAGGGGACACCGGGGAGCTGTTTTTT.

In this sample, this clone turned up once. This chain connects TRBV4-1 to TRBJ1-5; D is uncertain. V gave up 7 bases and J gave up 3 bases, with 19 bases separating them. In germline, CDR1 is MGHRA, CDR2 YSYEKL. The CDR3 sequence is 16 residues long. The CDR3 loop reads CASKPVPSPSNQPQHF. The CDR3 DNA follows: TGCGCCAGCAAACCGGTCCCGTCCCCTTCCAATCAGCCCCAGCATTTT.

The chain couples TRBV5-1 to TRBJ2-3; TRBD1 or TRBD2 may be the D gene (5 bases each). V lost 0 bases and J lost 6, with 14 bases in between. Germline V CDR1 and CDR2: SGHRS, YFSETQ. The CDR3 runs to 15 residues. The CDR3 reads CASSLAAGSRDTQYF. CDR3 bases: TGCGCCAGCAGCTTGGCGGCAGGGAGCAGGGATACGCAGTATTTT.

The genes are TRBV7-2 and TRBJ2-3; a possible D gene is TRBD1 (6 bases). The germline V and J ends were trimmed by 3 bases and 2 bases, with 15 bases remaining between them. Germline CDR1 is SGHTA and CDR2 is FQGNSA. The CDR3 runs 16 residues. The CDR3 loop is CASSFRSGTNTDTQYF. CDR3 sequence (DNA): TGTGCCAGCAGCTTTAGGTCGGGGACAAACACAGATACGCAGTATTTT.

This chain connects TRBV5-4 to TRBJ2-4; D possibly corresponds to TRBD2 (6 bases). Germline V gene sequence: CDR1 SGHNT, CDR2 YYREEE (reference sequence). V gave up 3 bases and J gave up 5 bases, with 21 bases separating them. This CDR3 region has 17 residues. CDR3 DNA sequence: TGTGCCAGCAGCTACGTACCGGGAGCCGCGACCGAAAACATTCAGTACTTC. This codes for CASSYVPGAATENIQYF.

This chain uses TRBV7-2 with TRBJ2-7, with D perhaps TRBD2 (7 bases). CDR3 length: 15 amino acids. V was trimmed by 0 bases and J by 0 bases, leaving 9 bases between them. Germline-derived CDR1 and CDR2 are SGHTA and FQGNSA. Here the CDR3 reads CASSLAGGLSYEQYF. CDR3 nucleotide sequence: TGTGCCAGCAGCTTAGCGGGGGGGCTCTCCTACGAGCAGTACTTC.

The DNA of the CDR3 is TGTGCCAGCAGCACGTCACCCGGATGGGACACTGAAGCTTTCTTT. Its protein product is CASSTSPGWDTEAFF. The chain employs TRBV9 and TRBJ1-1; no clear D. The germline gives CDR1 SGDLS, CDR2 YYNGEE. V lost 4 bases to trimming and J lost 3 bases, with 16 bases between them. This CDR3 has 15 residues.

The chain recombines TRBV2 with TRBJ1-2; no definite D call. With 1 base removed from V and 0 bases from J, the gap between germline ends came to 3 bases. Germline V CDR1 and CDR2: SNHLY, FYNNEI. This CDR3 contains 13 residues. The chain's CDR3 is CASSEEANYGYTF. CDR3 nucleotide sequence: TGTGCCAGCAGTGAAGAGGCTAACTATGGCTACACCTTC.

This clone was recorded only once. The chain links TRBV7-2 to TRBJ1-3, with 7 bases matching TRBD1. CDR1 and CDR2 (germline): SGHTA, FQGNSA. With V trimmed by 7 bases and J by 4 bases, 7 bases remained unmatched. The CDR3 covers 14 residues. The CDR3 region has the DNA TGTGCCAGCAACCTACCGGGACAGGGAAACACCATATATTTT. Its translation: CASNLPGQGNTIYF.

V is TRBV11-3 and J is TRBJ1-3; D gene uncertain. CDR3 length equals 18 residues. Germline assignment: CDR1 SGHNT and CDR2 YENEEA. V was trimmed by 0 bases and J by 0 bases, leaving 15 bases between them. CDR3 sequence reads: CASSLEVPDSYSGNTIYF. The CDR3 region has the DNA TGTGCCAGCAGCTTAGAAGTTCCGGACTCCTACTCTGGAAACACCATATATTTT.

This clone was detected only once. The V call is TRBV30, the J call TRBJ2-5; a possible D gene is TRBD1 (5 bases). The length of the CDR3 is 15 residues. V was pared by 0 bases and J by 2 bases, with 13 bases between. CDR1 is GTSNPN and CDR2 is SVGIG in the germline V gene (reference sequence). CDR3 coding DNA: TGTGCCTGGAGTGTAACAGGAGCACTTCAAGAGACCCAGTACTTC. It yields the protein CAWSVTGALQETQYF.

The chain couples TRBV5-4 to TRBJ1-2; D is uncertain. The CDR3 spans 15 residues. Germline values: CDR1 SGHNT, CDR2 YYREEE (reference sequence). Trimming removed 2 bases at V and 4 bases at J, with 15 bases between. CDR3 in DNA: TGTGCCAGCAGCTTTGTAAAGCGGGAGAGCTATGGCTACACCTTC. It translates to CASSFVKRESYGYTF.

The rearrangement joins TRBV19 to TRBJ1-2, with D uncertain. Germline V gene sequence: CDR1 LNHDA, CDR2 SQIVND (reference sequence). The CDR3 has 14 amino acids. Trimming took 1 base from V and 4 from J, leaving 10 bases between them. The CDR3 loop reads CASSIGGSPYGYTF. CDR3 nucleotide sequence: TGTGCCAGTAGTATAGGTGGCAGCCCCTATGGCTACACCTTC.

This chain joins TRBV5-1 and TRBJ1-2, with TRBD1 identical over 8 bases. CDR3 length: 15 residues. V lost 4 bases, J lost 4 bases, and 9 bases stayed unmatched. Per the germline V gene, CDR1 is SGHRS and CDR2 is YFSETQ. CDR3 DNA sequence: TGCGCCAGCAGCCTTGTGACAGGGGACTTCTATGGCTACACCTTC. Translated, it gives CASSLVTGDFYGYTF.

Concerning this clone itself: The sample holds other DNA sequences that translate to the same CDR3. J is TRBJ2-7 and V is TRBV5-1; D gene uncertain. Trimming took 1 base from V and 1 from J, leaving 3 bases between them. Germline lookup yields CDR1 SGHRS and CDR2 YFSETQ. The CDR3 consists of 12 residues. The CDR3 loop reads CASSLPSYEQYF. DNA for the CDR3: TGCGCCAGCAGCTTGCCGTCCTACGAGCAGTACTTC.

This chain uses TRBV7-6 with TRBJ1-2; D gene unclear. V shed 1 base and J shed 0 bases, with 9 bases lying between them. Germline V gene lookup returns CDR1 SGHVS and CDR2 FNYEAQ. CDR3 size: 15 residues. The CDR3 nucleotides read TGTGCCAGCAGCTTAGGGACGGCAGCTAACTATGGCTACACCTTC. Encoded protein: CASSLGTAANYGYTF.

CDR3 sequence: CASSVHGVGTEAFF. In DNA form, the CDR3 reads TGTGCCAGCAGCGTACACGGGGTTGGAACTGAAGCTTTCTTT. The genes are TRBV9 and TRBJ1-1; D is uncertain. Germline values: CDR1 SGDLS, CDR2 YYNGEE. The CDR3 spans 14 residues. The germline V and J ends were trimmed by 1 base and 5 bases, with 12 bases remaining between them.

The chain couples TRBV6-5 to TRBJ2-2; D gene unclear. The length of the CDR3 is 15 residues. V was clipped by 4 bases and J by 4 bases, with 13 bases between them. Germline loops: CDR1 MNHEY, CDR2 SVGAGI. In DNA form, the CDR3 reads TGTGCCAGCAGTTTCTCCTTTGATAGCACCGGGGAGCTGTTTTTT. This gives the protein CASSFSFDSTGELFF.

The chain employs TRBV5-1 and TRBJ2-1, with 10 bases matching TRBD2. This CDR3 contains 19 residues. The junction had 12 bases not matched to a gene; V was cut back by 1 base and J by 2 bases. Germline CDR1 reads SGHRS; CDR2 reads YFSETQ. CDR3 sequence: CASSLFRLAGDPTYNEQFF. For the CDR3, the DNA is TGCGCCAGCAGCTTGTTTCGGCTAGCGGGAGACCCAACCTACAATGAGCAGTTCTTC. Using reference TRBV5-1 and TRBJ2-1 for the parts outside the CDR3, the full variable domain is KAGVTQTPRYLIKTRGQQVTLSCSPISGHRSVSWYQQTPGQGLQFLFEYFSETQRNKGNFPGRFSGRQFSNSRSEMNVSTLELGDSALYLCASSLFRLAGDPTYNEQFFGPGTRLTVL.

This clone was seen only once. The rearrangement links TRBV6-5 to TRBJ1-3, with TRBD1 as a possible D gene (6 bases). The CDR3 is made up of 12 amino acids. CDR1 and CDR2 from the germline V gene are MNHEY and SVGAGI. V was cut by 10 bases and J by 4 bases, with 11 bases left in between. The CDR3, as DNA: TGTGCCACTACAGGGTCGGGAAACACCATATATTTT. Translation: CATTGSGNTIYF.

The gene calls are TRBV30 and TRBJ1-1; 7 bases agree with TRBD1. This CDR3 has 13 amino acids. CDR1 is GTSNPN and CDR2 is SVGIG in the germline V gene (reference sequence). Trimming at V came to 8 bases and at J to 3 bases, leaving 9 bases not matched to a gene. This CDR3 is CARRTGLDTEAFF. The CDR3 DNA reads TGTGCCCGACGGACAGGACTGGACACTGAAGCTTTCTTT. Full variable domain (rest looked up from reference TRBV30 and TRBJ1-1): SQTIHQWPATLVQPVGSPLSLECTVEGTSNPNLYWYRQAAGRGLQLLFYSVGIGQISSEVPQNLSASRPQDRQFILSSKKLLLSDSGFYLCARRTGLDTEAFFGQGTRLTVV.

The J gene is TRBJ2-5, the V gene TRBV10-3; 9 bases fit TRBD2. With V trimmed by 4 bases and J by 5 bases, 8 bases remained unmatched. This CDR3 comprises 15 residues. Germline assignment: CDR1 ENHRY and CDR2 SYGVKD. For the CDR3, the DNA is TGTGCCATCAGTGCTGCAGCGGGAGGTCGGGAGACCCAGTACTTC. Its translation is CAISAAAGGRETQYF.

The chain employs TRBV18 and TRBJ2-7; D may be TRBD1 (5 bases). CDR3 length: 12 residues. The ends were cut back, 6 bases at V and 7 bases at J, with 13 bases in the middle. The germline V gene has CDR1 KGHSH and CDR2 LQKENI. In DNA, the CDR3 is TGTGCCAGCTCTCAGGGAACGGTTGAGCAGTACTTC. Protein sequence: CASSQGTVEQYF.

The chain joins TRBV19 to TRBJ2-2, with no clear D. V was clipped by 4 bases and J by 0 bases, with 12 bases between them. Germline V gene sequence: CDR1 LNHDA, CDR2 SQIVND (reference sequence). This CDR3 region has 16 residues. The CDR3 DNA reads as TGTGCCAGTAGTAACACTATAGGAACGAACACCGGGGAGCTGTTTTTT. Translating gives CASSNTIGTNTGELFF.

V gene TRBV12-3 or TRBV12-4 combines with J gene TRBJ1-1; TRBD1 might be the D (6 bases). V was clipped by 5 bases and J by 9 bases, with 13 bases between them. This CDR3 region has 12 residues. DNA for the CDR3: TGTGCCAGCAGTCCAGGGGTTTCTAAAGCTTTCTTT. Protein: CASSPGVSKAFF.

The chain combines TRBV7-2 with TRBJ2-2; D gene unclear. V shed 1 base and J shed 4 bases, with 7 bases lying between them. CDR1 SGHTA and CDR2 FQGNSA come from the germline V gene. CDR3 length: 14 residues. The CDR3 is CASSLVALTGELFF. The CDR3 nucleotides are TGTGCCAGCAGCTTAGTGGCCCTCACCGGGGAGCTGTTTTTT.

This clone was observed a few times. The V and J genes are TRBV27 and TRBJ1-6; the match to TRBD1 covers 11 bases. This CDR3 contains 15 residues. CDR1 and CDR2 (germline): MNHEY, SMNVEV (reference sequence). Trimming took 5 bases from V and 9 from J; bases not matched to a gene: 6. This chain's CDR3 is CASSRSGTGGSPLHF. The CDR3 DNA sequence: TGTGCCAGCAGTCGATCCGGGACAGGGGGTTCACCCCTCCACTTT.

In its sample, this clone was seen once. This chain links TRBV7-9 with TRBJ2-7; 7 bases agree with TRBD1. Unmatched junction bases numbered 4, after V lost 5 bases and J lost 0 bases. This CDR3 region has 14 residues. CDR1 is SEHNR and CDR2 is FQNEAQ in the germline V gene (reference sequence). The CDR3, as DNA: TGTGCCAGCAGCAAGGGACAGAGCTCCTACGAGCAGTACTTC. As protein: CASSKGQSSYEQYF.

This chain uses TRBV14 with TRBJ1-3; 7 bases agree with TRBD1. Germline V gives CDR1 SGHDN, CDR2 FVKESK. This CDR3 region has 16 residues. J lost 0 bases, V lost 6 bases, and 8 bases had no gene match. The CDR3 coding sequence is TGTGCCAGCAGTAACAGGGGACCAAGCTCTGGAAACACCATATATTTT. Protein sequence: CASSNRGPSSGNTIYF.

The gene calls are TRBV25-1 and TRBJ1-1; D call uncertain. The CDR3 is 13 amino acids. Trimming took off 6 bases at V and 1 base at J, with 9 bases between the two ends. Germline values: CDR1 MGHDK, CDR2 SYGVNS. The CDR3 loop is CASRSTGNTEAFF. As DNA, the CDR3 is TGTGCCAGCAGATCGACCGGGAACACTGAAGCTTTCTTT.